The rows below give T cell receptor beta chains drawn from one sample of a study of blood T cell repertoires in COVID-19. Sequenced by immunoSEQ multiplex PCR; TCRdb stores in-frame clones only, minus some. The table shows approximately 120,000 clones, with about 90% occurring only once. The sample was peripheral blood. These receptors all stem from a middle-aged man with COVID-19, enrolled during active disease. Both conserved end residues are part of each CDR3.

V gene	J gene	CDR3 protein
TRBV5-5	TRBJ1-4	CASSMRGSTNEKLFF
TRBV7-2	TRBJ2-5	CASSLASGLQETQYF
TRBV30	TRBJ2-5	CACGTGGWETQYF
TRBV10-3	TRBJ2-1	CAISESRVVLQVRQNNEQFF
TRBV24-1	TRBJ2-5	CATQRAGQETQYF
TRBV5-1	TRBJ1-2	CASSLTPWTGSYTF
TRBV5-6	TRBJ1-5	CASSSNSGYEHF
TRBV5-1	TRBJ2-1	CASSLGTGGAYNEQFF
TRBV7-2	TRBJ2-1	CASSLASGISEQFF
TRBV7-8	TRBJ2-2	CASSPLRANTGELFF
TRBV19	TRBJ2-3	CASTRASDLNTQYF
TRBV7-9	TRBJ2-5	CASSLAGDSQETQYF
TRBV14	TRBJ2-7	CASSPGSGLSSYEQYF